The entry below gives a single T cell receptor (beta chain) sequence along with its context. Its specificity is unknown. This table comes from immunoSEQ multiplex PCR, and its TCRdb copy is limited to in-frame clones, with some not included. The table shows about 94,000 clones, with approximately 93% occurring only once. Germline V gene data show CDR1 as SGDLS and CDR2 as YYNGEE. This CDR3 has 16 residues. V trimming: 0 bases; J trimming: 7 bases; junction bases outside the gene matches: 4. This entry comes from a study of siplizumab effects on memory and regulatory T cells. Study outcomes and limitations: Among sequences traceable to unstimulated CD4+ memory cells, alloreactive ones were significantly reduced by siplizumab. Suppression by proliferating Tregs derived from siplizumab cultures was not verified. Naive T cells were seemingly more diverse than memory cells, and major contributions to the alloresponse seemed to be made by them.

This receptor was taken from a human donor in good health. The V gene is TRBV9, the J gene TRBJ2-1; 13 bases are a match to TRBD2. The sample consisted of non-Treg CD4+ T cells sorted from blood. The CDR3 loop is CASSVASLAGGNEQFF. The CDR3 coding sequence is TGTGCCAGCAGCGTAGCTTCACTAGCGGGGGGGAATGAGCAGTTCTTC.